This record covers a single TCR beta chain. The data stem from a study of CD8 T cells in Susac syndrome. V was clipped by 3 bases and J by 4 bases, with 18 bases between them. CDR3 length: 16 amino acids. Germline V gene data show CDR1 as MNHEY and CDR2 as SMNVEV (reference sequence). Random hexamers were used to reverse transcribe an amount of roughly 0.5 to 1 ug RNA. TCR beta CDR3 was amplified by immunoSEQ covering 54 Vbeta and 13 Jbeta. In TCRdb, the immunoSEQ multiplex PCR reads were re-called with MiXCR into one record per CDR3 protein. The data contain around 300,000 distinct CDR3 sequences, about 90% of them seen just once; the ten biggest clones take up roughly 0.07%. Those who served as multiple sclerosis controls were treatment-naive patients with stable or active relapsing-remitting disease. Negative magnetic isolation gave CD8+ and CD4+ cells; FACS enriched CD8+ TEMRA.

The sequencing sample was made of CD4+ T cells from PBMCs. The sequence was obtained from a human donor with multiple sclerosis. The chain joins TRBV27 to TRBJ2-5; weak D call: TRBD2 (6 bases). The CDR3 DNA follows: TGTGCCAGCAGTTTCCGGCAGGGAGGAGGTCGAGAGACCCAGTACTTC. It encodes CASSFRQGGGRETQYF.